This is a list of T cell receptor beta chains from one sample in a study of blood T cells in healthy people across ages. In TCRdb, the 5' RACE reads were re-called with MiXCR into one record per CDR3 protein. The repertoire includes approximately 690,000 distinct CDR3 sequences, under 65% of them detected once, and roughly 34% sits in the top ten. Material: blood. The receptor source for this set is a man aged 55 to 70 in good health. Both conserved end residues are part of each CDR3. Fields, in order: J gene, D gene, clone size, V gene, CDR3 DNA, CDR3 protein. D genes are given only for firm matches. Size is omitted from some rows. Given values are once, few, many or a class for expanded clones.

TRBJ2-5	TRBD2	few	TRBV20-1	TGCAGTGCCCCCGGACTAGCGGGGAGACAAGAGACCCAGTACTTC	CSAPGLAGRQETQYF
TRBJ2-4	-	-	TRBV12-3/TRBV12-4	TGTGCCAGCAGTCCGGGGACCGTAGCCAAAAACATTCAGTACTTC	CASSPGTVAKNIQYF
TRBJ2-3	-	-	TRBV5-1	TGCGCCAGCAGCTTGGGGTCAGGGGAAGATACGCAGTATTTT	CASSLGSGEDTQYF
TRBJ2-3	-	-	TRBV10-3	TGTGCCATCAAAGGGATCGGGGTAAGGGATACGCAGTATTTT	CAIKGIGVRDTQYF
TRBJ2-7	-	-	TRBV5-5	TGTGCCAGCAGCTTGGGGAGGACAGTACCCGGCGAGCAGTACTTC	CASSLGRTVPGEQYF
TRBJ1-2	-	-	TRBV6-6	TGTGCCAGCAGCCATGGTCGGCGGATCCCTAACTATGGCTACACCTTC	CASSHGRRIPNYGYTF
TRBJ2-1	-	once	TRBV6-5	TGTGCCAGCACCGAGGTGGGGGGATCCTACAATGAGCAGTTCTTC	CASTEVGGSYNEQFF
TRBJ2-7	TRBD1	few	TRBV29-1	TGCAGCGTTACCAGACAGGGGACCTACGAGCAGTACTTC	CSVTRQGTYEQYF
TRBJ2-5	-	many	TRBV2	TGTGCCAGCAGTGCTCAGACTTCTGTAGGAGAGACCCAGTACTTC	CASSAQTSVGETQYF
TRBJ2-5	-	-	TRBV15	TGTGCCACCAGCAGAGATGCCGGGAAACAAGAGACCCAGTACTTC	CATSRDAGKQETQYF
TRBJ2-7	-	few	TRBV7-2	TGTGCCAGCAGCTTAGTCTTGACAGGAGCGGACGAGCAGTACTTC	CASSLVLTGADEQYF
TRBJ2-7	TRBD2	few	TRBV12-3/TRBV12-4	TGTGCCAGCAGCCCCGGGACTAGCATTTACGAGCAGTACTTC	CASSPGTSIYEQYF
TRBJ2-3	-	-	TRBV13	TGTGCCAGCCAGCTTAGTCAGGGGCCTTCTCGAGCAGATACGCAGTATTTT	CASQLSQGPSRADTQYF
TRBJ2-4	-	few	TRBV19	TGTGCCAGTAGTATAGGGAACAGAGCCAAAAACATTCAGTACTTC	CASSIGNRAKNIQYF
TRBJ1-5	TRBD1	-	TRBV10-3	TGTGCCATCAGTCCCGGGACAGGGAGCAATCAGCCCCAGCATTTT	CAISPGTGSNQPQHF
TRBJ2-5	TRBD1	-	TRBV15	TGTGCCACCAGCAGGCCACAGGGGGTTGAGACCCAGTACTTC	CATSRPQGVETQYF
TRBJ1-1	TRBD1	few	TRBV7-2	TGTGCCAGCAGCCCGACCACCGACAGGGCCGAAGCTTTCTTT	CASSPTTDRAEAFF
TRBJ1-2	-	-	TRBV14	TGTGCCAGCACCCAAGCCTGGGGGCACACGTATGGCTACACCTTC	CASTQAWGHTYGYTF
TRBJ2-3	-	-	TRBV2	TGTGCCAGCAGTGAATTGGTCAGGGTGATAGATACGCAGTATTTT	CASSELVRVIDTQYF
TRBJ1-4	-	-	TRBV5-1	TGCGCCAGCAGCCTTCAGCCGGGTGGGGATAATGAAAAACTGTTTTTT	CASSLQPGGDNEKLFF
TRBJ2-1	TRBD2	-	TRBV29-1	TGCAGCCACGGGACTAGTTTAGGATACAATGAGCAGTTCTTC	CSHGTSLGYNEQFF
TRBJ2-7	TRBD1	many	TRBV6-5	TGTGCCAGCAGTTACTCCTCTCGAGGGGGCTTTGGAAACGAGCAGTACTTC	CASSYSSRGGFGNEQYF
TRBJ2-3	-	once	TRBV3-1	TGTGCCAGCAGCCAAGTTTGGGGGGGCCCACCTGGAGATACGCAGTATTTT	CASSQVWGGPPGDTQYF
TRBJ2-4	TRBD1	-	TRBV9	TGTGCCAGCAGCGTATCGACAGGGGGCAGGGACATTCAGTACTTC	CASSVSTGGRDIQYF
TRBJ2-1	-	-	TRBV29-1	TGCAGCGTTTCAGCAGTGAGCTCCTACAATGAGCAGTTCTTC	CSVSAVSSYNEQFF
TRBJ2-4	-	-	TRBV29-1	TGCGGCGTCAAACAGGGGAGGGAGGGCATTCAGTACTTC	CGVKQGREGIQYF
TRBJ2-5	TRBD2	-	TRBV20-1	TGCAGTGCCCCAAAAAGGACTAGCGGCTTCCAAGAGACCCAGTACTTC	CSAPKRTSGFQETQYF
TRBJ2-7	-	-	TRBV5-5	TGTGCCAGCAGCTTGCAGGGAGAGGACTACGAGCAGTACTTC	CASSLQGEDYEQYF
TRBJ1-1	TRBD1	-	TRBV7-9	TGTGCCAGCAGCTGGGGGACAGCTAACACTGAAGCTTTCTTT	CASSWGTANTEAFF
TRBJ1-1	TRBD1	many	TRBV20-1	TGCAGTGCTGGATACCGACAGGGGATCTACACTGAAGCTTTCTTT	CSAGYRQGIYTEAFF
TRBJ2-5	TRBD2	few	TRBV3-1	TGTGCCAGCAGCCCCGGGGGGGTCGAGACCCAGTACTTC	CASSPGGVETQYF
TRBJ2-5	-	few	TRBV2	TGTGCCAGCAGTGAACCCCCCGGGGCCCAGTACTTC	CASSEPPGAQYF
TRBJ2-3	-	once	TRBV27	TGTGCCAGCCGCATTGTGGGGGGAAGCGGCTCAGATACGCAGTATTTT	CASRIVGGSGSDTQYF
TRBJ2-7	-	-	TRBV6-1	TGTGCCAGCAGCCACCGTGGGATGACCTACGAGCAGTACTTC	CASSHRGMTYEQYF
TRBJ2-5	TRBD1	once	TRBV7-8	TGTGCCAGCAGCTTATGGACAGGGCAACAAGAGACCCAGTACTTC	CASSLWTGQQETQYF
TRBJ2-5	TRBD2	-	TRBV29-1	TGCAGCGCCTGTTCAACTCAGGGACTAGCTCAAGAGACCCAGTACTTC	CSACSTQGLAQETQYF
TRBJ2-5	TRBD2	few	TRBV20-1	TGCAGTGAGAAGACCCGACTAGCGGGGATCCAAGAGACCCAGTACTTC	CSEKTRLAGIQETQYF